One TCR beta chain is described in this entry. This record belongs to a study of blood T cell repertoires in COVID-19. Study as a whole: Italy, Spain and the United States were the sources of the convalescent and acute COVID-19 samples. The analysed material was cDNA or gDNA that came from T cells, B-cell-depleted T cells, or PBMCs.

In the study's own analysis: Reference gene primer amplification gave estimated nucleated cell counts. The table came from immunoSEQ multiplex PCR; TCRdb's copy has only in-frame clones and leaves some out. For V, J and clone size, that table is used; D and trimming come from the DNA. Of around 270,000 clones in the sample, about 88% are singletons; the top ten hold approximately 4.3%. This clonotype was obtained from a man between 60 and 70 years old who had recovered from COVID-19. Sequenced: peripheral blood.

CDR3 loop: CASLGVSNYGYTF. CDR3 coding DNA: TGTGCCAGCCTCGGGGTTTCAAACTATGGCTACACCTTC. The chain has TRBV12-3 or TRBV12-4 and TRBJ1-2; D unresolved. Trimming took 8 bases from V and 2 from J, leaving 12 bases between them. The CDR3 consists of 13 residues.